This TCR beta chain originates from a study of CD8 T cells in ankylosing spondylitis. Study-wide results and caveats: Some of the motif variants had earlier been found in reactive arthritis patients' fluid and blood. Several highly homologous variants formed a TCR beta motif that appeared characteristic of ankylosing spondylitis blood.

The germline CDR1 and CDR2 sequences are LGHNA and YNFKEQ. With 4 bases removed from V and 10 bases from J, the gap between germline ends came to 14 bases. This CDR3 has 13 amino acids. This clonotype was detected only a few times. Its antigen is currently unknown. As the method for making TCR beta libraries, quantitative 5'-RACE with molecular barcodes was used. In TCRdb, the 5' RACE reads were re-called with MiXCR into one record per CDR3 protein. The data show some 840,000 distinct CDR3 sequences, with about 11% seen just once and about 0.49% held by the top ten. Sequenced: blood, either unsorted or a sorted T cell fraction (not recorded which). The genes are TRBV4-2 and TRBJ2-1; D gene unclear. The receptor comes from a male donor with ankylosing spondylitis. The CDR3 coding sequence is TGTGCCAGCAGCCTCTCCCTACTCGGGGAGCAGTTCTTC. Translated: CASSLSLLGEQFF.